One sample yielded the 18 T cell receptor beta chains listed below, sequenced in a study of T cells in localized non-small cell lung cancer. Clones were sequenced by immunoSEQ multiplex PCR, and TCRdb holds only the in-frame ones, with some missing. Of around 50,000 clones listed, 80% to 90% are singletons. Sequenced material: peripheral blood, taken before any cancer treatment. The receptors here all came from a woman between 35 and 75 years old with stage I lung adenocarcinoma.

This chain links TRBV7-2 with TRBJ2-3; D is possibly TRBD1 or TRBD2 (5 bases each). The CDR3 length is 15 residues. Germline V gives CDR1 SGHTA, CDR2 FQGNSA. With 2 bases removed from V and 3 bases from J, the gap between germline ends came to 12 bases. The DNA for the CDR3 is TGTGCCAGCAGCTTACAAGGGACCGAAACAGATACGCAGTATTTT. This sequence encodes CASSLQGTETDTQYF.

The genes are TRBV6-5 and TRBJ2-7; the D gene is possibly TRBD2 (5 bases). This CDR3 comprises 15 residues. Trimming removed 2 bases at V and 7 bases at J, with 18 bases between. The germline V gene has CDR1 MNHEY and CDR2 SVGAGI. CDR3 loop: CASSYEGNGNREQYF. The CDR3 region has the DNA TGTGCCAGCAGTTACGAGGGTAATGGGAATAGGGAGCAGTACTTC.

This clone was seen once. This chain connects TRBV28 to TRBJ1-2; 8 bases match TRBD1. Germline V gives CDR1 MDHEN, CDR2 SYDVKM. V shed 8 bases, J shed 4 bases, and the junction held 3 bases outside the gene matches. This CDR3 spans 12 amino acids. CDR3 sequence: CASLGQGYGYTF. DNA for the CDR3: TGTGCCAGCTTAGGACAGGGCTATGGCTACACCTTC.

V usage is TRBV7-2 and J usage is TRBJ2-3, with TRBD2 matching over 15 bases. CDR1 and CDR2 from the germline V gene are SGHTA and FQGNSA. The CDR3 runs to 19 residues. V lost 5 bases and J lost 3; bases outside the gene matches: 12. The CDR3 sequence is CASSPGLAGGRFKTDTQYF. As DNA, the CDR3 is TGTGCCAGCAGCCCGGGACTAGCGGGGGGACGGTTTAAGACAGATACGCAGTATTTT.

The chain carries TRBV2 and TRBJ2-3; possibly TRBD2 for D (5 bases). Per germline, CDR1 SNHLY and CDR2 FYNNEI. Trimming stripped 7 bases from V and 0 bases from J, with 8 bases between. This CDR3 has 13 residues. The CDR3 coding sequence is TGTGCCAGCATATGGACTAGCACAGATACGCAGTATTTT. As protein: CASIWTSTDTQYF.

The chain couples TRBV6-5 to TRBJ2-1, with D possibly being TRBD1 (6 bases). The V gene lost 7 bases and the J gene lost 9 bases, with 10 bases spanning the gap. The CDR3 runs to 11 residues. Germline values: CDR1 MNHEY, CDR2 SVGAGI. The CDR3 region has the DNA TGTGCCAGCAAAGGGGGTTCTGAGCAGTTCTTC. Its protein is CASKGGSEQFF.

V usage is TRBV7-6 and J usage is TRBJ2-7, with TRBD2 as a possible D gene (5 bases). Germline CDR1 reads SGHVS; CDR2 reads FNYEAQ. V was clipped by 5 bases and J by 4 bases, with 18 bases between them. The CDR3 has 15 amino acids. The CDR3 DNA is TGTGCCAGCAGCGTCAATCGAGGACTTCCGTACGAGCAGTACTTC. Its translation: CASSVNRGLPYEQYF.

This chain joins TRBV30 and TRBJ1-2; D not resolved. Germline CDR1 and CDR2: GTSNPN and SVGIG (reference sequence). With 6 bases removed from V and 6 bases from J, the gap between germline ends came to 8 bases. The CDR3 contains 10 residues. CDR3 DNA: TGTGCCTGTAAAATGGATGGCTACACCTTC. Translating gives CACKMDGYTF.

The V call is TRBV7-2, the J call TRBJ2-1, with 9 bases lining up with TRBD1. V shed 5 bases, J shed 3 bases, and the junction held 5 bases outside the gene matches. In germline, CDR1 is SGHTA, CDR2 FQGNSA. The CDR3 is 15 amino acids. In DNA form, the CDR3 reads TGTGCCAGCAGCCCAGACAGGGGGAGCTACAATGAGCAGTTCTTC. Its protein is CASSPDRGSYNEQFF.

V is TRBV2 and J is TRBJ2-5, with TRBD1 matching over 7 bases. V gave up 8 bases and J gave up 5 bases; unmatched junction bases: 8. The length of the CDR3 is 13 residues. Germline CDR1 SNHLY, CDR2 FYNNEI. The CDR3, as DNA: TGTGCCAGCTTATACAGGGGCGGGGAGACCCAGTACTTC. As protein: CASLYRGGETQYF.

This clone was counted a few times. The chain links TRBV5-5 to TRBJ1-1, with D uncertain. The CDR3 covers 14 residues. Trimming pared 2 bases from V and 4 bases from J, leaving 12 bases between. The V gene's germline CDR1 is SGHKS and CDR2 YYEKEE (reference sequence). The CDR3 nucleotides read TGTGCCAGCAGCTTCGAAGGGATTGGCACTGAAGCTTTCTTT. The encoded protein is CASSFEGIGTEAFF.

CDR3 DNA sequence: TGTGCCAGCAGCTTTGGACAGGGGCGGGATCAGCCCCAGCATTTT. It codes for CASSFGQGRDQPQHF. The rearrangement links TRBV6-5 to TRBJ1-5, with TRBD1 identical over 9 bases. The CDR3 length is 15 residues. CDR1 is MNHEY and CDR2 is SVGAGI in the germline V gene. V gave up 6 bases and J gave up 5 bases; unmatched junction bases: 8.

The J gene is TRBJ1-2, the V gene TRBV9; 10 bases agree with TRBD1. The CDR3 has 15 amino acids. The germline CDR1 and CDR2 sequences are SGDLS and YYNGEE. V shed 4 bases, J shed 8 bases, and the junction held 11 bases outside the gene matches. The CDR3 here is CASSPSGTGAEGYTF. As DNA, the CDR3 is TGTGCCAGCAGCCCCTCCGGGACAGGGGCTGAGGGCTACACCTTC.

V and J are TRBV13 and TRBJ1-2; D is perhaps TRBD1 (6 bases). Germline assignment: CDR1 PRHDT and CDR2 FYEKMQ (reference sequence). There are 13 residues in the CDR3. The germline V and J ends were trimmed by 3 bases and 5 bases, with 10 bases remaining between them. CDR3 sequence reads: CASSLDSSYGYTF. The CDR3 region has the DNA TGTGCCAGCAGCTTGGACAGCTCTTATGGCTACACCTTC.

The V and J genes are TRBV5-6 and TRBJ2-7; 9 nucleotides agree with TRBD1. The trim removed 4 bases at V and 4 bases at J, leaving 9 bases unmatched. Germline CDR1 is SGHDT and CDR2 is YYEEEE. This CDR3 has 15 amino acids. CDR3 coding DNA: TGTGCCAGCAGCGCTGCCGGGACAGGGCGGTACGAGCAGTACTTC. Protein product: CASSAAGTGRYEQYF.

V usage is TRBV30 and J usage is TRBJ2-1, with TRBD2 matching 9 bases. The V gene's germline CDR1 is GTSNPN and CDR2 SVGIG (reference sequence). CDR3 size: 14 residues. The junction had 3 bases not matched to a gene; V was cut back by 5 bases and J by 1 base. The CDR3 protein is CAWGLAFSYNEQFF. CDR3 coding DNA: TGTGCCTGGGGACTAGCGTTTTCCTACAATGAGCAGTTCTTC.

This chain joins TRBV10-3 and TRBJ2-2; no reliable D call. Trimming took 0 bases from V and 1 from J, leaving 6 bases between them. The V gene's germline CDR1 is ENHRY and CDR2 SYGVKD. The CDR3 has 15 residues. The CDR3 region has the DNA TGTGCCATCAGTGAGTCTTTAGTGAACACCGGGGAGCTGTTTTTT. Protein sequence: CAISESLVNTGELFF.

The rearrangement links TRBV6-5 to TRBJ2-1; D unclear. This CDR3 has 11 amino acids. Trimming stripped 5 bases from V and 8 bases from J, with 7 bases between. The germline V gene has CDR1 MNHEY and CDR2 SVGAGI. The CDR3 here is CASSNADEQFF. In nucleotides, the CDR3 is TGTGCCAGCAGTAACGCCGATGAGCAGTTCTTC.